The entry below gives a single TCR beta chain sequence along with its context. Its antigen is not identified. The sample is drawn from a study of cytomegalovirus exposure and HLA in healthy donors. On the study more broadly: Of the donors genotyped, several hundred in all, around 77% fell in the Caucasian-associated ancestry cluster. Broader study findings: The study found most TCR sequences rare, yet found some public TCRs in many donors. More than 15,000 TCR beta sequences were associated with HLA alleles at 0.05 false discovery rate in a later analysis.

PCR involved 60 Vbeta and 13 Jbeta primers. Sequencing was performed with immunoSEQ multiplex PCR; in TCRdb, only in-frame clones are kept and a portion is missing. The table lists about 64,000 clones, approximately 70% of them singletons. V was trimmed by 4 bases and J by 5 bases, leaving 9 bases between them. Germline V gene sequence: CDR1 SQVTM, CDR2 ANQGSEA. The CDR3 covers 12 residues. J is TRBJ2-1 and V is TRBV29-1; no definite D call. This receptor was identified in a male donor in good health and CMV-seropositive. The sequencing input was PBMCs. CDR3 protein: CSVGVIDNEQFF. CDR3 DNA: TGCAGCGTTGGCGTTATCGACAATGAGCAGTTCTTC.